The 8 T cell receptor beta chains reported below all come from one sample, sequenced in a study of PD-1 blockade in classical Hodgkin lymphoma. Sample time point: cycle 4 day 1 (C4D1), after more than five weeks of nivolumab. All trial patients relapsed after autologous stem cell transplantation. Assay: immunoSEQ multiplex PCR; the TCRdb copy retains only in-frame clones and omits some. Of approximately 29,000 clones detected, about 80% appear once; the ten largest clones hold roughly 18%. Sample: peripheral blood mononuclear cells (PBMCs), taken before the fourth cycle of nivolumab. These receptors came from a human donor with classical Hodgkin lymphoma.

V and J are TRBV7-2 and TRBJ2-5, with 8 bases fitting TRBD2. Losses at the gene ends were 7 bases for V and 4 bases for J; bases not matched to a gene: 11. The CDR3 is 15 residues long. From germline, CDR1 is SGHTA and CDR2 FQGNSA. The CDR3 sequence is CASTTGLAGIETQYF. In nucleotides, the CDR3 is TGTGCCAGCACCACCGGACTAGCAGGGATAGAGACCCAGTACTTC.

The rearrangement uses TRBV30 and TRBJ1-4; TRBD1 aligns across 8 bases. The CDR3 is 14 amino acids. After removal of 4 bases from V and 4 bases from J, the junction contained 5 bases not matched to a gene. Germline V gene sequence: CDR1 GTSNPN, CDR2 SVGIG (reference sequence). The CDR3 sequence: CAWNRGVGNEKLFF. Written as DNA, the CDR3 is TGTGCCTGGAACAGGGGGGTGGGTAATGAAAAACTGTTTTTT. Using reference TRBV30 and TRBJ1-4 for the parts outside the CDR3, the full variable domain is SQTIHQWPATLVQPVGSPLSLECTVEGTSNPNLYWYRQAAGRGLQLLFYSVGIGQISSEVPQNLSASRPQDRQFILSSKKLLLSDSGFYLCAWNRGVGNEKLFFGSGTQLSVL.

This chain joins TRBV6-9 and TRBJ2-7; 7 positions match TRBD1. This CDR3 contains 16 residues. CDR1 and CDR2 from the germline V gene are MNHGY and SVAAGI. V was pared by 2 bases and J by 3 bases, with 10 bases of the junction left unmatched. CDR3 sequence reads: CASSYTPDRDLYEQYF. The CDR3 DNA is TGTGCCAGCAGTTATACCCCCGACAGGGATCTCTACGAGCAGTACTTC.

The chain uses TRBV4-2 and TRBJ2-1, with D perhaps TRBD2 (5 bases). With 3 bases removed from V and 8 bases from J, the gap between germline ends came to 11 bases. Germline loops: CDR1 LGHNA, CDR2 YNFKEQ. The CDR3 covers 13 residues. CDR3 DNA: TGTGCCAGCAGCCAGGACCAGCGGTATGAGCAGTTCTTC. This encodes CASSQDQRYEQFF.

This clone has just a few counts. The J gene is TRBJ2-5, the V gene TRBV5-6, with D tentatively TRBD1 (5 bases). V was trimmed by 0 bases and J by 2 bases, leaving 8 bases between them. From germline, CDR1 is SGHDT and CDR2 YYEEEE. This CDR3 has 14 amino acids. The CDR3, as DNA: TGTGCCAGCAGCTTGGTAGACAGACAAGAGACCCAGTACTTC. It specifies CASSLVDRQETQYF.

The J gene is TRBJ1-2, the V gene TRBV5-5, with D maybe TRBD1 (6 bases). The CDR3 has 12 amino acids. Looked up from germline, CDR1 is SGHKS and CDR2 is YYEKEE (reference sequence). Trimming left V 4 bases short and J 14 bases short, with 18 bases between. CDR3 sequence (DNA): TGTGCCAGCAGCGTACACAGGGCAGGGATGACCTTC. This encodes CASSVHRAGMTF.

This chain joins TRBV7-6 and TRBJ1-1; D unclear. Per germline, CDR1 SGHVS and CDR2 FNYEAQ. V lost 4 bases to trimming and J lost 2 bases, with 8 bases between them. This CDR3 has 13 amino acids. The CDR3 region is CASSSYTNTEAFF. CDR3 bases: TGTGCCAGCAGCTCGTATACTAACACTGAAGCTTTCTTT.

The chain links TRBV5-8 to TRBJ1-6; D is ambiguous. V lost 4 bases to trimming and J lost 3 bases, with 11 bases between them. The CDR3 has 15 amino acids. Germline CDR1 is SGHTS and CDR2 is YDEGEE. The CDR3 DNA follows: TGTGCCAGCAGCCACCCGCAGAGCTATAATTCACCCCTCCACTTT. This encodes CASSHPQSYNSPLHF.